One sample yielded the 19 T cell receptor beta chains listed below, sequenced in a study of blood T cell repertoires in COVID-19. Clones were read by immunoSEQ multiplex PCR, and TCRdb kept only the in-frame ones, dropping some. The sample yields about 190,000 clones, roughly 89% seen once. The source material was peripheral blood. The receptors originated from a man over 45 with acute or convalescent COVID-19.

The rearrangement links TRBV10-3 to TRBJ2-7; no definite D call. CDR1 ENHRY and CDR2 SYGVKD come from the germline V gene. This CDR3 contains 13 residues. V was clipped by 2 bases and J by 1 base, with 6 bases between them. CDR3 region: CAISEERSYEQYV. DNA of the CDR3: TGTGCCATCAGTGAGGAGAGGTCCTACGAGCAGTACGTC.

The V and J genes are TRBV6-1 and TRBJ1-4; D may be TRBD1 (5 bases). The CDR3 sequence is 12 residues long. V lost 8 bases and J 8 bases, leaving 12 bases between the germline ends. Germline V gene lookup returns CDR1 MNHNS and CDR2 SASEGT. CDR3 sequence (DNA): TGTGCCAGCGGGGGGGGGAGCGAAAAACTGTTTTTT. This encodes CASGGGSEKLFF.

The chain combines TRBV7-9 with TRBJ1-2, with D maybe TRBD1 (6 bases). The CDR3 loop spans 15 amino acids. In germline, CDR1 is SEHNR, CDR2 FQNEAQ (reference sequence). V shed 3 bases and J shed 4 bases, with 15 bases lying between them. DNA for the CDR3: TGTGCCAGCAGCTTCGGACAGCTTAGTACCTATGGCTACACCTTC. Translation gives CASSFGQLSTYGYTF.

The V gene is TRBV28, the J gene TRBJ1-1; TRBD1 is a possible D gene (6 bases). The germline gives CDR1 MDHEN, CDR2 SYDVKM. With 10 bases removed from V and 1 base from J, the gap between germline ends came to 13 bases. This CDR3 contains 13 residues. The CDR3 is CATLDSWNTEAFF. In DNA, the CDR3 is TGTGCCACCTTGGACAGTTGGAACACTGAAGCTTTCTTT.

V usage is TRBV27 and J usage is TRBJ2-1; TRBD2 matches at 9 bases. This CDR3 region has 15 residues. With 3 bases clipped from V and 4 bases from J, the junction kept 4 bases outside the gene matches. Germline V gene lookup returns CDR1 MNHEY and CDR2 SMNVEV (reference sequence). CDR3 bases: TGTGCCAGCAGTTTTGGGCTAGCGGGATACAATGAGCAGTTCTTC. Translated, it gives CASSFGLAGYNEQFF.

This rearrangement joins TRBV5-1 to TRBJ1-4, with 7 bases that match TRBD1. Germline CDR1 and CDR2: SGHRS and YFSETQ. J lost 5 bases, V lost 0 bases, and 4 bases had no gene match. This CDR3 is built from 15 residues. As DNA, the CDR3 is TGCGCCAGCAGCTTGGAACAGGGGATAAATGAAAAACTGTTTTTT. Amino acid sequence: CASSLEQGINEKLFF.

The chain carries TRBV19 and TRBJ1-3; perhaps TRBD1 as D (6 bases). CDR1 LNHDA and CDR2 SQIVND come from the germline V gene (reference sequence). The germline V and J ends were trimmed by 5 bases and 0 bases, with 11 bases remaining between them. The CDR3 contains 15 residues. Here the CDR3 DNA reads TGTGCCAGTAGTCGGACAGATTACTCTGGAAACACCATATATTTT. It specifies CASSRTDYSGNTIYF.

The CDR3 sequence: CASSPGQLSNQPQHF. In DNA, the CDR3 is TGTGCCAGCTCACCAGGGCAGCTTAGCAATCAGCCCCAGCATTTT. J is TRBJ1-5 and V is TRBV18; D remains ambiguous. Germline lookup yields CDR1 KGHSH and CDR2 LQKENI. Trimming pared 2 bases from V and 0 bases from J, leaving 8 bases between. This CDR3 has 15 residues.

This clone was detected only once. The J gene is TRBJ1-4, the V gene TRBV6-1; D gene unclear. The V gene's germline CDR1 is MNHNS and CDR2 SASEGT. Trimming left V 3 bases short and J 3 bases short, with 20 bases between. CDR3 length: 18 residues. The CDR3 nucleotides read TGTGCCAGCAGTGAGCCCCCCGCGCATCTGTATTCTAATGAAAAACTGTTTTTT. Protein product: CASSEPPAHLYSNEKLFF.

The rearrangement joins TRBV6-6 to TRBJ2-1, with 10 bases that match TRBD1. The CDR3 covers 12 residues. The trim removed 11 bases at V and 7 bases at J, leaving 5 bases unmatched. Germline V lookup: CDR1 MNHNY, CDR2 SVGAGI (reference sequence). CDR3: CASDRGTNEQFF. Here the CDR3 DNA reads TGTGCCTCGGACAGGGGGACTAATGAGCAGTTCTTC.

Only one count was recorded for this clone. The rearrangement links TRBV5-1 to TRBJ2-7; tentative D call: TRBD2 (5 bases). CDR1 and CDR2 (germline): SGHRS, YFSETQ. The CDR3 contains 15 residues. Trimming shortened V by 4 bases and J by 0 bases, and 14 bases separated the two germline ends. CDR3 protein: CASSPASGSSYEQYV. Here the CDR3 DNA reads TGCGCCAGCAGCCCGGCGTCGGGAAGCTCCTACGAGCAGTACGTC.

This clone was picked up a small number of times. This chain joins TRBV6-5 and TRBJ2-2; maybe TRBD2 (5 bases). The germline V gene has CDR1 MNHEY and CDR2 SVGAGI. The ends were cut back, 2 bases at V and 2 bases at J, with 6 bases in the middle. The CDR3 covers 14 residues. For the CDR3, the DNA is TGTGCCAGCAGTTACGGGAGAAACACCGGGGAGCTGTTTTTT. It translates to CASSYGRNTGELFF.

V and J are TRBV6-2 or TRBV6-3 and TRBJ2-3; TRBD1 matches 9 bases. With V trimmed by 6 bases and J by 5 bases, 9 bases remained unmatched. The CDR3 consists of 15 residues. Per the germline V gene, CDR1 is MNHEY and CDR2 is SVGEGT. Here the CDR3 reads CASSLYTGGKDTQYF. CDR3 nucleotides: TGTGCCAGCAGCCTCTATACAGGGGGCAAAGATACGCAGTATTTT.

The V call is TRBV7-3, the J call TRBJ2-1, with 9 bases lining up with TRBD2. CDR3 size: 15 residues. Unmatched junction bases numbered 7, after V lost 5 bases and J lost 5 bases. In germline, CDR1 is SGHTA, CDR2 FQGTGA. CDR3 coding DNA: TGTGCCAGCAGCCCTAGCGGGGTCTTTGACAATGAGCAGTTCTTC. Translation gives CASSPSGVFDNEQFF.

Comment on this clone: Other DNA sequences within the sample encode an identical CDR3. This chain uses TRBV27 with TRBJ1-5; possibly TRBD1 for D (6 bases). Germline CDR1 is MNHEY and CDR2 is SMNVEV (reference sequence). CDR3 length equals 14 residues. The germline V and J ends were trimmed by 5 bases and 2 bases, with 10 bases remaining between them. The chain's CDR3 is CASSARGGNQPQHF. CDR3 nucleotides: TGTGCCAGCAGTGCCAGGGGAGGCAATCAGCCCCAGCATTTT.

The chain uses TRBV27 and TRBJ1-5; D is unresolved. V was cut by 3 bases and J by 2 bases, with 8 bases left in between. CDR1 MNHEY and CDR2 SMNVEV come from the germline V gene (reference sequence). CDR3 length: 14 amino acids. The CDR3 here is CASSFGFRNQPQHF. The CDR3 DNA reads TGTGCCAGCAGTTTCGGGTTTCGCAATCAGCCCCAGCATTTT.

The chain combines TRBV7-9 with TRBJ1-1, with D unclear. This CDR3 has 16 amino acids. Between the trimmed V and J ends, which lost 0 bases and 1 base, there was a span of 12 bases. Germline-derived CDR1 and CDR2 are SEHNR and FQNEAQ (reference sequence). In nucleotides, the CDR3 is TGTGCCAGCAGCTTAGCTCTCGGAGCGGGGAACACTGAAGCTTTCTTT. It yields the protein CASSLALGAGNTEAFF. Combining the CDR3 with reference TRBV7-9 and TRBJ1-1 gives the whole variable domain DTGVSQNPRHKITKRGQNVTFRCDPISEHNRLYWYRQTLGQGPEFLTYFQNEAQLEKSRLLSDRFSAERPKGSFSTLEIQRTEQGDSAMYLCASSLALGAGNTEAFFGQGTRLTVV.

This sequence joins TRBV19 and TRBJ2-1; 7 bases align to TRBD2. V dropped 3 bases and J dropped 11; count of bases not matched to a gene: 1. Germline values: CDR1 LNHDA, CDR2 SQIVND (reference sequence). The CDR3 spans 11 residues. CDR3 sequence reads: CASSMGGKQFF. The CDR3 DNA reads as TGTGCCAGTAGTATGGGAGGGAAGCAGTTCTTC.

This sequence joins TRBV7-2 and TRBJ1-1; D is possibly TRBD1 (6 bases). The CDR3 extends over 13 amino acids. The germline V and J ends were trimmed by 1 base and 11 bases, with 14 bases remaining between them. Germline V gene data show CDR1 as SGHTA and CDR2 as FQGNSA. The CDR3 region is CASSLVGEGEAFF. CDR3 DNA: TGTGCCAGCAGCTTAGTGGGGGAGGGGGAGGCTTTCTTT.